A selection of T cell receptor beta chains follows, all from one sample in a study of CD8 T cells in ankylosing spondylitis. Via MiXCR, TCRdb re-called the 5' RACE reads, giving one row per CDR3 protein. The sample lists over 600,000 distinct CDR3 sequences, around 20% seen once, with about 19% in the top ten. Sequencing was carried out using blood, either unsorted or a sorted T cell fraction (not recorded which). Receptors originate from a male donor with ankylosing spondylitis. The CDR3 runs from the conserved cysteine through the conserved F or W. Each record gives: J gene, D gene, V gene, clone size, CDR3 protein, CDR3 DNA. The D gene is left open where the match is weak. Size is omitted from some rows. Given values are once, few, many or a class for expanded clones.

>TRBJ1-5|NA|TRBV12-3/TRBV12-4|NA
CASSPSPEDPQHF
TGTGCCAGCAGTCCCTCCCCGGAGGACCCCCAGCATTTT
>TRBJ2-5|NA|TRBV5-1|few
CASSLFRETQYF
TGCGCCAGCAGCTTGTTCAGGGAGACCCAGTACTTC
>TRBJ2-1|NA|TRBV9|few
CASSAGAGYNEQFF
TGTGCCAGCAGCGCGGGGGCCGGATACAATGAGCAGTTCTTC
>TRBJ2-1|NA|TRBV5-1|NA
CASSFGGAAYNEQFF
TGCGCCAGCAGCTTTGGGGGAGCGGCCTACAATGAGCAGTTCTTC
>TRBJ2-3|NA|TRBV20-1|NA
CSARQASTSTDTQYF
TGCAGTGCTCGACAGGCGAGTACTAGCACAGATACGCAGTATTTT
>TRBJ1-2|NA|TRBV3-1|few
CASSQGGPLYGYTF
TGTGCCAGCAGCCAAGGGGGGCCACTCTATGGCTACACCTTC
>TRBJ2-1|NA|TRBV4-3|NA
CASSQDRASEYNEQFF
TGCGCCAGCAGCCAAGATAGGGCTAGCGAGTACAATGAGCAGTTCTTC
>TRBJ2-3|NA|TRBV12-3/TRBV12-4|NA
CASSKDWLTDTQYF
TGTGCCAGCAGTAAGGATTGGCTCACAGATACGCAGTATTTT
>TRBJ2-7|TRBD2|TRBV7-8|NA
CASSLDTSGTYWLEQYF
TGTGCCAGCAGCTTAGATACTAGCGGGACCTATTGGCTCGAGCAGTACTTC
>TRBJ1-2|NA|TRBV7-9|few
CASSGPMSHYGYTF
TGTGCCAGCAGCGGTCCCATGAGTCACTATGGCTACACCTTC
>TRBJ1-6|NA|TRBV11-2|NA
CASSLIGSYNSPLHF
TGTGCCAGCAGCTTAATCGGCTCCTATAATTCACCCCTCCACTTT
>TRBJ2-7|TRBD2|TRBV7-9|few
CASSLAKGRGSYEQYF
TGTGCCAGCAGCTTAGCGAAGGGGCGGGGGAGCTACGAGCAGTACTTC
>TRBJ2-2|TRBD1|TRBV6-1|NA
CASSVRDRAQLKNTGELFF
TGTGCCAGCAGTGTTAGAGACAGGGCCCAACTAAAGAACACCGGGGAGCTGTTTTTT
>TRBJ2-7|NA|TRBV29-1|NA
CSVAGTTSTYEQYF
TGCAGCGTCGCCGGGACGACCTCGACCTACGAGCAGTACTTC
>TRBJ2-3|TRBD2|TRBV12-3/TRBV12-4|few
CASSSGRAGDTQYF
TGTGCCAGCAGTTCCGGGAGGGCAGGAGATACGCAGTATTTT
>TRBJ2-1|TRBD1|TRBV27|NA
CASSLSTGGTYNEQFF
TGTGCCAGCAGCTTGAGCACAGGGGGCACCTACAATGAGCAGTTCTTC
>TRBJ1-5|NA|TRBV4-3|NA
CASSQDGTTPQHF
TGCGCCAGCAGCCAAGATGGAACAACACCCCAGCATTTT
>TRBJ2-5|NA|TRBV18|few
CASSPSAETQYF
TGTGCCAGCTCACCATCGGCAGAGACCCAGTACTTC
>TRBJ2-7|NA|TRBV5-6|few
CASRLKGGSYEQYF
TGTGCCAGCAGGCTAAAGGGGGGGTCCTACGAGCAGTACTTC
>TRBJ2-3|TRBD2|TRBV6-1|many
CASSTLAGQSDTQYF
TGTGCCAGCAGTACACTAGCGGGGCAGTCGGATACGCAGTATTTT
>TRBJ2-2|TRBD2|TRBV6-2/TRBV6-3|few
CASSLGLAGDSGELFF
TGTGCCAGCAGCCTGGGACTAGCGGGAGATTCCGGGGAGCTGTTTTTT
>TRBJ2-1|NA|TRBV4-1|few
CASSQYGLNEQFF
TGCGCCAGCAGCCAATATGGCCTCAATGAGCAGTTCTTC
>TRBJ2-7|TRBD2|TRBV6-2/TRBV6-3|many
CASSPGGVYEQYF
TGTGCCAGCAGCCCCGGGGGGGTCTACGAGCAGTACTTC
>TRBJ2-1|NA|TRBV27|NA
CASSLPVSGGRREQFF
TGTGCCAGCAGTTTACCAGTTAGCGGAGGAAGGCGTGAGCAGTTCTTC
>TRBJ2-7|NA|TRBV12-5|NA
CASGLAGQVPYEQYF
TGTGCTAGTGGTTTAGCGGGACAAGTGCCCTACGAGCAGTACTTC
>TRBJ2-7|TRBD1|TRBV20-1|few
CSFRMVGQGTYEQYF
TGCAGTTTTCGCATGGTGGGACAGGGGACCTACGAGCAGTACTTC
>TRBJ2-5|TRBD2|TRBV3-1|few
CASSQEGLAGHQETQYF
TGTGCCAGCAGCCAAGAGGGGCTAGCGGGACACCAAGAGACCCAGTACTTC
>TRBJ2-2|NA|TRBV27|few
CASRPGVGHPNTGELFF
TGTGCCAGCAGGCCCGGGGTTGGTCATCCGAACACCGGGGAGCTGTTTTTT
>TRBJ2-7|TRBD1|TRBV7-2|NA
CASNPTGASYEQYF
TGTGCCAGCAACCCGACAGGGGCCAGCTACGAGCAGTACTTC
>TRBJ1-5|NA|TRBV19|NA
CASSNRAEYQPQHF
TGTGCCAGTAGTAACAGGGCGGAATATCAGCCCCAGCATTTT
>TRBJ2-3|TRBD2|TRBV20-1|NA
CSARDPTGLAGDINTQYF
TGCAGTGCTAGAGATCCTACGGGACTAGCGGGAGATATAAATACGCAGTATTTT
>TRBJ2-1|NA|TRBV7-8|NA
CASSSSWVYNEQFF
TGTGCCAGCAGCTCATCGTGGGTCTACAATGAGCAGTTCTTC
>TRBJ1-5|NA|TRBV30|NA
CASGDMLSNQPQHF
TGTGCCTCGGGGGACATGTTGAGCAATCAGCCCCAGCATTTT
>TRBJ1-5|NA|TRBV19|few
CASSILGQPQHF
TGTGCCAGTAGTATTTTGGGTCAGCCCCAGCATTTT
>TRBJ2-7|TRBD2|TRBV28|few
CASSLVGTSREQYF
TGTGCCAGCAGTTTGGTCGGGACTAGTCGCGAGCAGTACTTC
>TRBJ2-4|NA|TRBV6-1|few
CASSPRGTGLAKNIQYF
TGTGCCAGCAGTCCGAGGGGCACTGGACTAGCCAAAAACATTCAGTACTTC
>TRBJ2-1|TRBD1|TRBV29-1|NA
CSVVRDSYNEQFF
TGCAGCGTAGTCCGGGACAGCTACAATGAGCAGTTCTTC
>TRBJ1-4|NA|TRBV15|NA
CATSRDLPSTNEKLFF
TGTGCCACCAGCAGAGATCTACCTTCGACTAATGAAAAACTGTTTTTT
>TRBJ2-7|NA|TRBV2|few
CASREDRYEQYF
TGTGCCAGCAGAGAGGACCGGTACGAGCAGTACTTC
>TRBJ2-7|NA|TRBV7-2|NA
CASSLVGGEYEQYF
TGTGCCAGCAGCTTAGTAGGCGGAGAATACGAGCAGTACTTC
>TRBJ2-7|TRBD1|TRBV29-1|NA
CSVEGWSGGTYEQYF
TGCAGCGTTGAAGGTTGGTCAGGGGGAACCTACGAGCAGTACTTC
>TRBJ2-7|NA|TRBV4-1|few
CASSQGDTAYEQYF
TGCGCCAGCAGCCAAGGGGACACCGCCTACGAGCAGTACTTC
>TRBJ1-1|TRBD1|TRBV18|NA
CASSPANRGDTEAFF
TGTGCCAGCTCACCAGCTAACAGGGGCGACACTGAAGCTTTCTTT
>TRBJ2-1|TRBD2|TRBV7-9|once
CARGGLASDNEQFF
TGTGCCAGAGGGGGACTAGCATCTGACAATGAGCAGTTCTTC
>TRBJ2-5|NA|TRBV5-1|few
CASSPGPGAVGTQYF
TGCGCCAGCAGCCCCGGGCCGGGGGCGGTTGGGACCCAGTACTTC